The clone carrying this T cell receptor beta chain was found a few times. This sample is drawn from a study of Tregs in tolerant kidney transplant recipients. V lost 3 bases and J 2 bases, leaving 13 bases between the germline ends. CDR1 and CDR2 from the germline V gene are LGHNA and YSLEER. The CDR3 length is 15 residues. Sequenced by immunoSEQ multiplex PCR; TCRdb stores in-frame clones only, minus some. The sample contains 50,000 to 75,000 clones, roughly 85% of which appear only once. The source material was Tregs from blood, sampled before the transplant. This receptor was identified in a human donor who received a combined kidney and bone marrow transplant. The chain uses TRBV4-3 and TRBJ1-1; unclear D gene. The CDR3, as DNA: TGCGCCAGCAGCCAGACCCCCGCGGGAAACACTGAAGCTTTCTTT. Its translation is CASSQTPAGNTEAFF.